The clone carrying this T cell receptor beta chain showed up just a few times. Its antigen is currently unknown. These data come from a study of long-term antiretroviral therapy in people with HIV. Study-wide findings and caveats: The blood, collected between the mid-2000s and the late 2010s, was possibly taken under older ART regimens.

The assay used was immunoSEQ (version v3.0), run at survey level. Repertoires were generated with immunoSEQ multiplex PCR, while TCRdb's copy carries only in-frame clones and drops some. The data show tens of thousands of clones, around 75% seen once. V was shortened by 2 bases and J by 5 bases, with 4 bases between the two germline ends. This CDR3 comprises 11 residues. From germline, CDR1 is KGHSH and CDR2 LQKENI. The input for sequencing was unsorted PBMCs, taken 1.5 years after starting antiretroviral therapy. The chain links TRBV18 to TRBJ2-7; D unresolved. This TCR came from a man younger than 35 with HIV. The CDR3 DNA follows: TGTGCCAGCTCACCAAAGGACGAGCAGTACTTC. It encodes CASSPKDEQYF.